This is a list of T cell receptor beta chains from one sample in a study of early T cells in non-severe SARS-CoV-2 infection. TCRdb analysed the 5' RACE reads with MiXCR anew, one entry per CDR3 protein. In the table there are about 100,000 distinct CDR3 sequences, about 12% of which are singletons. The sample comprised whole blood. Receptors originate from an adult who was a healthcare worker with PCR-confirmed SARS-CoV-2 infection or an uninfected control (not recorded which). The CDR3 runs from the conserved cysteine through the conserved F or W. D genes are given only for firm matches. The listing skips clone size in some rows; elsewhere it reads once, few, many or a size class.

J: TRBJ2-7; V: TRBV6-5; size: -; D: TRBD1; CDR3: CASSRRTGTTYEQYF; DNA: TGTGCCAGCAGCCGACGGACAGGGACCACCTACGAGCAGTACTTC
J: TRBJ2-5; V: TRBV7-6; size: few; D: -; CDR3: CASSLTTGTLQETQYF; DNA: TGTGCCAGCAGCCTAACTACCGGGACACTACAAGAGACCCAGTACTTC
J: TRBJ2-3; V: TRBV9; size: many; D: TRBD2; CDR3: CASSRWGGSTDTQYF; DNA: TGTGCCAGCAGTCGTTGGGGGGGGAGCACAGATACGCAGTATTTT
J: TRBJ2-7; V: TRBV5-6; size: many; D: TRBD1; CDR3: CASSLDRRTYEQYF; DNA: TGTGCCAGCAGCCTGGACAGGCGAACCTACGAGCAGTACTTC
J: TRBJ2-2; V: TRBV6-2/TRBV6-3; size: many; D: -; CDR3: CASRPGRTNTGELFF; DNA: TGTGCCAGCAGGCCGGGACGGACGAACACCGGGGAGCTGTTTTTT
J: TRBJ2-5; V: TRBV18; size: few; D: -; CDR3: CASSLRAGEETQYF; DNA: TGTGCCAGCTCACTTCGGGCAGGAGAAGAGACCCAGTACTTC
J: TRBJ1-6; V: TRBV4-1; size: many; D: -; CDR3: CASSQGGGSPLHF; DNA: TGCGCCAGCAGCCAAGGGGGAGGATCACCCCTCCACTTT
J: TRBJ1-5; V: TRBV7-9; size: -; D: TRBD1; CDR3: CASSRQGSYGQPQHF; DNA: TGTGCCAGCAGCAGACAGGGATCATACGGGCAGCCCCAGCATTTT
J: TRBJ2-7; V: TRBV6-1; size: -; D: -; CDR3: CASSPRGGYYEQYF; DNA: TGTGCCAGCAGCCCCCGAGGGGGGTACTACGAGCAGTACTTC
J: TRBJ2-3; V: TRBV7-2; size: many; D: -; CDR3: CASSLSANTDTQYF; DNA: TGTGCCAGCAGCTTATCGGCTAACACAGATACGCAGTATTTT
J: TRBJ2-4; V: TRBV6-1; size: -; D: TRBD1; CDR3: CASSETGTANIQYF; DNA: TGTGCCAGCAGCGAGACAGGGACGGCGAACATTCAGTACTTC
J: TRBJ2-7; V: TRBV2; size: -; D: TRBD1; CDR3: CASSYTGVRNEQYF; DNA: TGTGCCAGCAGTTACACAGGGGTCAGGAACGAGCAGTACTTC
J: TRBJ1-1; V: TRBV2; size: medium-sized; D: TRBD1; CDR3: CASSGWDRGSTEAFF; DNA: TGTGCCAGCAGTGGATGGGACAGGGGATCCACTGAAGCTTTCTTT
J: TRBJ1-5; V: TRBV2; size: many; D: -; CDR3: CASSPDGISNQPQHF; DNA: TGTGCCAGCAGTCCAGACGGAATCAGCAATCAGCCCCAGCATTTT
J: TRBJ2-3; V: TRBV5-1; size: many; D: -; CDR3: CASSLGMSRTDTQYF; DNA: TGCGCCAGCAGCTTGGGTATGAGTAGAACAGATACGCAGTATTTT
J: TRBJ1-2; V: TRBV2; size: -; D: TRBD1; CDR3: CASSETDRAAYGYTF; DNA: TGTGCCAGCAGCGAAACGGACAGGGCTGCTTATGGCTACACCTTC
J: TRBJ1-1; V: TRBV4-2; size: -; D: -; CDR3: CASSHTKTAPGAEAFF; DNA: TGTGCCAGCAGCCATACTAAGACAGCCCCCGGGGCTGAAGCTTTCTTT
J: TRBJ2-1; V: TRBV5-5; size: many; D: TRBD1; CDR3: CASSLARTGADEQFF; DNA: TGTGCCAGCAGCTTGGCGAGGACAGGTGCCGATGAGCAGTTCTTC
J: TRBJ2-1; V: TRBV5-1; size: few; D: TRBD1; CDR3: CASSLEGQGDEQFF; DNA: TGCGCCAGCAGCTTGGAGGGACAGGGTGATGAGCAGTTCTTC
J: TRBJ2-3; V: TRBV24-1; size: few; D: TRBD1; CDR3: CATSDRLVGQGNTDTQYF; DNA: TGTGCCACCAGTGACCGCCTGGTGGGACAGGGGAACACAGATACGCAGTATTTT
J: TRBJ2-1; V: TRBV4-1; size: -; D: TRBD2; CDR3: CASSQGRVPASGGAEQFF; DNA: TGCGCCAGCAGCCAAGGGAGGGTCCCCGCTAGCGGGGGGGCTGAGCAGTTCTTC
J: TRBJ2-7; V: TRBV25-1; size: many; D: TRBD1; CDR3: CASSAPTGSPYEQYF; DNA: TGTGCCAGCAGTGCACCGACAGGGAGCCCCTACGAGCAGTACTTC
J: TRBJ1-1; V: TRBV2; size: many; D: -; CDR3: CASSDLAGLTLDGPIGDTEAFF; DNA: TGTGCCAGCAGTGATTTAGCCGGACTAACCCTCGACGGCCCTATTGGGGACACTGAAGCTTTCTTT
J: TRBJ1-6; V: TRBV6-2/TRBV6-3; size: -; D: -; CDR3: CASSYQAGRGTLHF; DNA: TGTGCCAGCAGTTACCAGGCAGGGAGGGGGACCCTCCACTTT
J: TRBJ2-7; V: TRBV28; size: many; D: -; CDR3: CASSPRPPPSYEQYF; DNA: TGTGCCAGCAGCCCCCGGCCCCCGCCCTCCTACGAGCAGTACTTC